Described below is a single T cell receptor (beta chain) sequence and its context. Its antigen is unknown. The input lacks base qualities; no much larger clone sits a single base away. This sample is part of a study of cytomegalovirus exposure and HLA in healthy donors listed by TCRdb under 2017. Looking at the study overall: An earlier analysis of some 600 of the donors reported about 260 Gb of sequence data and 95 million to 120 million unique TCR beta sequences obtained from 180 million or so T cells. Besides the first cohort of approximately 670 subjects, a separate validation cohort made up of 120 different subjects was used. Every repertoire in the discovery cohort had been generated on one and the same sequencing platform. Roughly 300 gigabases of sequencing data and 70 million to 85 million unique TCR sequences were included in an early release covering about 700 HLA-typed donors. Among about 400 genotyped donors of the cohort, an average of approximately 220,000 unique TCR beta nucleotide sequences was sequenced per donor, of which approximately 18% were non-productive. A later genetic analysis took genome-wide SNP genotypes for about 55% of the 666 donors and used that subset as a discovery cohort. Donor age, sex, ethnicity and CMV serostatus were compiled together with the repertoire data. The study was designed to test whether signatures of past pathogen exposure could be identified by cataloging public T cell receptors. Using immunosequencing, the study profiled T cell repertoires from around 670 subjects and related those repertoires to cytomegalovirus serostatus. Of the 398 genotyped donors, roughly 85% fell in the genetic ancestry cluster associated with self-reported Caucasian donors. An earlier analysis of about 620 of the donors applied high-throughput TCR beta sequencing to assess whether each TCR beta V gene segment acted as functional or pseudogenic. Because of strong linkage in the cohort, roughly five DR-DQ haplotypes were treated as single units for association and clustering. In a later analysis, previously published TCR beta repertoires from fewer than 750 donors were re-analyzed and high-resolution HLA genotyping was added so that TCR occurrence patterns could be studied. Typing coverage differed by locus: A, B, C, DRB1 and DQB1 were typed in about 620-640 donors, DQA1 in approximately 520, DPA1 in 600 to 610, and DPB1 in about 450. HLA typing included class I and class II loci at four-digit resolution. Rather than using new phenotypic data, the later analysis identified candidate immune exposures from TCR beta sequences and from how often those sequences occurred across donors. High-throughput TCR immunosequencing, statistical association of individual TCRs with disease status, and machine learning were combined to predict cytomegalovirus infection status. What the research found in general, with its limitations: Sequencing depth was assumed to be roughly uniform across donors in the presence/absence analyses, though that assumption may not hold. Specific HLA alleles were associated with some 15,000 TCR beta sequences at a false discovery rate of 0.05 in a later analysis. V-gene and J-gene trimming of TCR beta chains was associated with a missense DCLRE1C variant in a later genetic analysis, and the association was replicated in an independent cohort. When HLA alleles, especially DR and DQ, strongly co-occurred, attributing TCR associations to individual alleles was difficult. In vitro tests confirmed that a few of the cytomegalovirus-associated TCR beta chains recognize cytomegalovirus antigens. Because the 87-base-pair reads could not distinguish some IMGT-functional V segments, including TRBV6-2 and TRBV6-3, those segments were excluded. In both the original and validation cohorts, the classifier was reported to diagnose cytomegalovirus status with high specificity and sensitivity. It was suggested by the authors that the approach could potentially be generalized to other disease states and immunological phenotypes. Most CMV-associated TCR beta chains appeared to be HLA-restricted in a later analysis, and the HLA associations seemed to be driven largely by CMV exposure. In an earlier analysis of some 540 of the donors, most TCR beta V segments appeared in productive rearrangements about 87% or about 30% of the time, broadly matching IMGT annotations. The study listed 150 to 200 TCR beta chains as associated with cytomegalovirus. In a later genetic analysis, fewer N-insertions in productive TCRs were reported among donors in an Asian-associated ancestry cluster than the roughly 700-donor mean. A further reported finding was that TCR beta sequences accurately predicted the HLA-A and HLA-B alleles for most subjects in the first cohort. Correlated functional status among segregating V segments might be attributable to linkage disequilibrium, but an unknown experimental factor could not be ruled out. Most TCR sequences were seen in very few donors, while some public TCRs were found in many individuals. A later analysis reported that several top co-occurrence clusters appeared linked to parvovirus B19, influenza, CMV and Epstein-Barr virus. In a later analysis, TCR association rates were found to vary across HLA loci, with the most associated TCRs seen for DRB1 alleles and the fewest for HLA-C alleles. Because some donors lacked HLA typing at each locus, the association tests relied only on the typed subset. A group of highly shared sequence variants was considered likely to be a technical artifact of the sequencing pipeline. The cohort was sequenced for TCR beta chains only, and without alpha or paired-chain data the features that could be detected were limited. In a later analysis, HLA-associated TCR beta chains were found to be more clonally expanded and to have lower generation probabilities than equally common non-associated chains. CMV serostatus was the only immune exposure information available for the cohort. The earlier analysis of 450 to 700 of the donors excluded seventeen rarely observed V segments, including chromosome 9 orphons, because counts were too low.

Library method: the immunoSEQ multiplex PCR assay. The multiplex PCR relied on a mix of 60 forward primers for TCR Vbeta segments and 13 reverse primers for TCR Jbeta segments. The CDR3 region of rearranged TCR beta genes was amplified from genomic DNA by a multiplex PCR assay. The amplified TCR beta libraries were sequenced on the Illumina HiSeq System as 87-base-pair reads. The original pipeline was this. A later analysis counted some 80 million unique TCR beta chains across the 550 to 700 repertoires, and around 9.9 million of these chains were shared by at least two donors. Raw reads were error-corrected and collapsed into unique sequences by a nearest-neighbor algorithm in which closely related sequences were merged to remove PCR and sequencing errors. CDR3 sequences were aligned to IMGT reference sequences to assign V, D and J gene segments. For a sequence to be retained, at least a six-nucleotide match to both a V gene segment and a J gene segment was required. A rearrangement counted as productive if the CDR3 had no stop codons and remained in frame with V and J, and every other rearrangement counted as non-productive. Following IMGT convention, CDR3 was defined as the stretch from the second conserved V-encoded cysteine up to the conserved J-encoded phenylalanine. Sequences without an unambiguous match to a single V gene segment were excluded from the earlier analysis of about 600 of the donors. In an earlier analysis of several hundred of the donors, V segments were called functional above 56.7% productive rearrangements and were called segregating when the between-donor standard deviation exceeded 5%. A statistical classification framework was developed to diagnose cytomegalovirus status using the catalog of TCR beta chain sequences. V and J gene assignment, in a later analysis, came from comparing TCR nucleotide sequences with IMGT/GENE-DB human TR gene sequences. In a later analysis, CDR3 sequences and most-parsimonious VDJ recombination scenarios were assigned using the TCRdist pipeline. In a later analysis, each TCR beta chain was defined by its CDR3 amino acid sequence together with its V-gene family, and reads lacking a unique V-gene family were excluded. In a later analysis, approximately 590 highly shared, low-generation-probability nucleotide sequences were removed to address suspected cross-contamination and a sequencing artifact. In a later analysis, a clonal expansion index for each public chain was calculated from normalized within-repertoire ranks of inferred template counts. In a later analysis, generation probabilities were computed with a VDJ recombination model fitted to out-of-frame rearrangements, and the resulting probabilities were checked against IGoR. A later analysis scored TCR-TCR, TCR-HLA and TCR-CMV co-occurrence with hypergeometric tests, applying a repertoire-size bias correction to TCR pairs. In a later analysis, false discovery rates were estimated by permuting HLA or CMV assignments 20 times. A later analysis grouped co-occurring TCRs with DBSCAN, adding TCRdist sequence similarity when clustering within HLA-allele-positive subsets. Repertoires with fewer than 30,000 or more than 120,000 public chains, plus five repertoires with anomalous nucleotide sharing, were excluded from co-occurrence clustering. TCRdb holds this immuneACCESS table with in-frame rearrangements only. Some clones are missing; in checked studies, unresolved V genes explain under half, and the rest has no known cause. Clone size and V and J calls were adopted from that table, with D and trimming inferred from the DNA. Across this sample there are approximately 120,000 clones, with 69% seen only once. The leading ten clones occupy about 5% of the sample.

In total, 600 or so healthy bone marrow donors made up the cohort. All cohort members were sampled while nominally healthy, although unrecorded immune exposures were likely present. The donor was CMV seropositive and belonged to the group of a few hundred seropositive cohort members. Each donor provided a peripheral blood sample, and peripheral blood mononuclear cells were used for TCR beta sequencing. Genomic DNA extraction from the blood cell samples was performed with the Qiagen DNeasy Blood Extraction Kit. CDR1 and CDR2 were assigned from the germline V gene as MGHRA and YSYEKL. V trim: 0 bases; J trim: 2 bases; unmatched bases: 8. From the cysteine through the phenylalanine, the CDR3 covers 17 amino acids. The only DNA kept is the CDR3, 51 bases in frame from the first base.

The sequenced material came from PBMCs. This chain joins TRBV4-1 to TRBJ2-5, with 8 bases in between that match TRBD2. The TCR comes from a woman aged 70-85 years in good health and CMV-seropositive. DNA sequence: TGCGCCAGCAGCCAAGAGTCAGTGGGACTAGTACAAGAGACCCAGTACTTC. This translates into CASSQESVGLVQETQYF.